This T cell receptor (beta chain) was observed in a study of T cells after yellow fever vaccination. The germline V gene has CDR1 WSHSY and CDR2 SAAADI. This CDR3 is built from 17 residues. Losses at the gene ends were 1 base for V and 2 bases for J; bases not matched to a gene: 9. TCRdb reprocessed the 5' RACE reads with MiXCR, giving one entry per CDR3 protein. Of a few hundred thousand distinct CDR3 sequences in the sample, 15% to 20% were seen once. This chain connects TRBV10-2 to TRBJ2-7, with 9 positions matching TRBD2. The receptor comes from a man under 40 who received the YFV17D yellow fever vaccine. Sequenced here: PBMCs, sampled 15 days after the yellow fever booster vaccination. The CDR3 nucleotides read TGCGCCAGCAGTGAGTACACCTCTAGCGGGAAGACCTACGAGCAGTACTTC. This gives the protein CASSEYTSSGKTYEQYF.